What follows are 4 T cell receptor beta chains derived from one specimen sequenced in a study of cytomegalovirus exposure and HLA in healthy donors. TCRdb's table, derived via immunoSEQ multiplex PCR, lists solely in-frame clones and lacks some. The repertoire consists of roughly 95,000 clones, with approximately 81% occurring once and the leading ten covering approximately 20%. Sequenced input: PBMCs. The receptors were gathered from a man aged 18 to 29 in good health and CMV-seropositive.

The chain carries TRBV10-3 and TRBJ1-5; D call uncertain. Germline CDR1 ENHRY, CDR2 SYGVKD. The germline V and J ends were trimmed by 4 bases and 5 bases, with 6 bases remaining between them. The CDR3 consists of 12 residues. The CDR3 bases are TGTGCCATCAGTGGACTCGATCAGCCCCAGCATTTT. Its protein is CAISGLDQPQHF.

The chain combines TRBV6-5 with TRBJ1-5; a weak D match, TRBD1 (5 bases). Trimming cost V 2 bases and J 6 bases, with 8 bases left between them. Germline loops: CDR1 MNHEY, CDR2 SVGAGI. The CDR3 contains 13 residues. The CDR3 nucleotides are TGTGCCAGCAGTTACGATGGGGCTCAGCCCCAGCATTTT. It translates to CASSYDGAQPQHF.

This clone was seen just once. The chain is built from TRBV27 and TRBJ2-5, with 7 bases fitting TRBD2. The CDR3 is made up of 15 amino acids. V shed 5 bases and J 2 bases; nucleotides not matched to a gene: 8. Looked up from germline, CDR1 is MNHEY and CDR2 is SMNVEV (reference sequence). The CDR3 DNA reads TGTGCCAGCAGTAAATCCGGGACTACTCAAGAGACCCAGTACTTC. This translates into CASSKSGTTQETQYF.

The chain links TRBV5-5 to TRBJ1-2, with D unresolved. The CDR3 extends over 13 amino acids. V was trimmed by 6 bases and J by 4 bases, leaving 13 bases between them. Germline V gene data show CDR1 as SGHKS and CDR2 as YYEKEE (reference sequence). CDR3: CASTLGGGYGYTF. The CDR3 DNA reads TGTGCCAGCACCCTCGGAGGCGGCTATGGCTACACCTTC.